This note documents a single TCR beta chain sequence. Its specificity is not known. Germline V CDR1 and CDR2: MDHEN, SYDVKM. Trimming shortened V by 4 bases and J by 0 bases, and 13 bases separated the two germline ends. The CDR3 length is 15 residues. The record originates from a study of T cell clones after liver transplantation. About the study: A pre-transplant mixed lymphocyte reaction with TCRbeta sequencing defined graft-donor-reactive clones followed in post-transplant blood. Timepoints were pre-transplant, pre-withdrawal, and after withdrawal was completed or failed.

Method: immunoSEQ multiplex PCR; TCRdb's copy keeps in-frame clones and lacks some. The top ten hold around 0.5% of the sample, which has about 80,000 clones, nearly 85% seen once. Sorting of unstimulated PBMCs yielded separate CD3+CD4+ and CD3+CD8+ fractions. General study results and limits: The donor-reactive repertoire was only partly measurable in two subjects, lacking donor cells.

The receptor was isolated from a human patient who received a liver transplant. Some T cells may trace back to the graft donor. The sample consisted of CD4+ T cells from blood, taken approximately 45 months after liver transplant. The genes are TRBV28 and TRBJ2-7, with TRBD1 as a possible D gene (6 bases). The CDR3: CASSSHRVSSYEQYF. Here the CDR3 DNA reads TGTGCCAGCAGTTCCCACAGGGTGAGCTCCTACGAGCAGTACTTC.